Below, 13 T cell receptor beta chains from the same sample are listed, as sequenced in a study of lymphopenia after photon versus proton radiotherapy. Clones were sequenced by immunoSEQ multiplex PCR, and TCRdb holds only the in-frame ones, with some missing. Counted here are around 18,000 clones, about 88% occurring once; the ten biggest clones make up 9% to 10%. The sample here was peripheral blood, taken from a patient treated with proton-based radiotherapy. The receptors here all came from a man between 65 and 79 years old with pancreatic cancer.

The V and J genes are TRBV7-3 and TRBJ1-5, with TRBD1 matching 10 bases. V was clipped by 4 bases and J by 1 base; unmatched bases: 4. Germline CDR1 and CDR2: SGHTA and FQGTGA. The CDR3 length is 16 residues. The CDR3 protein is CASSSRQGASNQPQHF. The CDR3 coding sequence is TGTGCCAGCAGCTCAAGACAGGGGGCGAGCAATCAGCCCCAGCATTTT.

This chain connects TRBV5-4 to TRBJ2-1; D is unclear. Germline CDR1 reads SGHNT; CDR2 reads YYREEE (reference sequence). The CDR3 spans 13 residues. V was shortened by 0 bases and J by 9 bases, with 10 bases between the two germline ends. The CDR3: CASSLATVGEQFF. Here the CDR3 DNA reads TGTGCCAGCAGCTTGGCTACGGTGGGTGAGCAGTTCTTC.

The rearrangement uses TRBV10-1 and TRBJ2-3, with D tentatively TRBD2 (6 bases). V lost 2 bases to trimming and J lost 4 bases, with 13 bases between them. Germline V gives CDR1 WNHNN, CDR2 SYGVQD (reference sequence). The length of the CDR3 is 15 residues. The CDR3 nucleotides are TGCGCCAGCAGTGAGACCGGACTACCGCCAGATACGCAGTATTTT. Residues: CASSETGLPPDTQYF.

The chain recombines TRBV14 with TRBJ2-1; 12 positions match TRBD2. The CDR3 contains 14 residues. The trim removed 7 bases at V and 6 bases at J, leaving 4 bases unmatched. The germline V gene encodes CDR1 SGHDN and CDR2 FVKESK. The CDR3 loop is CASKSSGRANEQFF. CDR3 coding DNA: TGTGCCAGCAAATCTAGCGGGAGGGCCAATGAGCAGTTCTTC.

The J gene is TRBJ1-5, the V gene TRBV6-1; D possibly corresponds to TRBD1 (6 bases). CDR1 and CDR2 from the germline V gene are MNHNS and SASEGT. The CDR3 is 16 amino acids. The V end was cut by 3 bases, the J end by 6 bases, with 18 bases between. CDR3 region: CASSDRRQGYGQPQHF. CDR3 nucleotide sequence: TGTGCCAGCAGTGACCGGCGGCAGGGGTATGGTCAGCCCCAGCATTTT.

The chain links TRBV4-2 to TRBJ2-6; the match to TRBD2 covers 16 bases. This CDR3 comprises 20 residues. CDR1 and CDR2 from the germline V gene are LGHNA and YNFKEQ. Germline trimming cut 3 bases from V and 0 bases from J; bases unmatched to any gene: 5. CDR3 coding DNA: TGTGCCAGCAGCCATCTGGGACTAGCGGGAGGGCTCTCTGGGGCCAACGTCCTGACTTTC. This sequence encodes CASSHLGLAGGLSGANVLTF.

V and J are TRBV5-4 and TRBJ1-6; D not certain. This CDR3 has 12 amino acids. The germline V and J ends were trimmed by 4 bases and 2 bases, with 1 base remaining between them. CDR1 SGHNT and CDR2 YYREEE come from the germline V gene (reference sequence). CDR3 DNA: TGTGCCAGCAGCACCTATAATTCACCCCTCCACTTT. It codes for CASSTYNSPLHF.

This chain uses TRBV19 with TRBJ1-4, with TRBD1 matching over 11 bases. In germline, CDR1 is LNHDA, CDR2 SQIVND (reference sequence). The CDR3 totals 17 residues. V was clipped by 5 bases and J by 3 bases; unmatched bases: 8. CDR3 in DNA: TGTGCCAGTAGTTCATGGACAGGGGGCGCATCTAATGAAAAACTGTTTTTT. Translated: CASSSWTGGASNEKLFF.

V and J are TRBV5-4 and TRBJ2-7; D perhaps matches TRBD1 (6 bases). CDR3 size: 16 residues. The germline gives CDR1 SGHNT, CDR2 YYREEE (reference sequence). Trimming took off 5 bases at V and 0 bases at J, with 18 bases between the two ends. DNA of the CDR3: TGTGCCAGCAGTCCCCCAGGACAGTTAAGCTCCTACGAGCAGTACTTC. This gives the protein CASSPPGQLSSYEQYF.

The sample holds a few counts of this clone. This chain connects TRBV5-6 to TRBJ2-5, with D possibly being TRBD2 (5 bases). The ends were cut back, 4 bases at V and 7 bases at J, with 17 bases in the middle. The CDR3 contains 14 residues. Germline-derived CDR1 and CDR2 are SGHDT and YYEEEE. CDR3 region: CASSPGSLRWTQYF. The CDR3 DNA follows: TGTGCCAGCAGCCCGGGGAGCCTAAGATGGACCCAGTACTTC.

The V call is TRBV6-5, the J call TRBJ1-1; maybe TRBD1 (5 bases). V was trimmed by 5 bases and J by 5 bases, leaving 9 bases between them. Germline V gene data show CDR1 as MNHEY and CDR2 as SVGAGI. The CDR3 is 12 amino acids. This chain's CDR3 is CASSLRGTEAFF. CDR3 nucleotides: TGTGCCAGCAGTCTGCGGGGGACTGAAGCTTTCTTT.

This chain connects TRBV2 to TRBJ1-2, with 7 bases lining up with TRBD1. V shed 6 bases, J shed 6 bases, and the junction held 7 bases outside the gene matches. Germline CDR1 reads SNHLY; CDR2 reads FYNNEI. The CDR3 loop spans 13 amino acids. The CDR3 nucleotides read TGTGCCAGCAGGGAGGACAGGCCCAATGGCTACACCTTC. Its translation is CASREDRPNGYTF.

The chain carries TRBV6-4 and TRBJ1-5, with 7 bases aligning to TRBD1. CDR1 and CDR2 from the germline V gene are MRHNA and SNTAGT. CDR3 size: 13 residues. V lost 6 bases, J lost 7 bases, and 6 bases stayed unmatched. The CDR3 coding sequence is TGTGCCAGCAGCGCCGACAGGGAACAGCCCCAGCATTTT. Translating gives CASSADREQPQHF.